The source of this T cell receptor (beta chain) is a study of blood T cells in healthy people across ages. Total RNA extracted from each sample amounted to at least 5 micrograms. Sample-barcoded 5' priming and a J-beta primer mix drove a second PCR of 7 to 11 cycles. CDR3-containing paired-end reads numbering at least 2.5 million came from each sample. TCRdb re-derived calls from the 5' RACE reads in MiXCR, one entry per CDR3 protein. The sample comprises about 900,000 distinct CDR3 sequences, 48% of which are singletons, and under 15% rests with the top ten. This clonotype was seen repeatedly, ten times or more. Its antigen is unknown. Broader study findings: Long-lived donors had more naive CD4+ cells and higher diversity than aged donors. PBMCs went unsorted, and a conclusive naive versus antigen-experienced comparison was therefore prevented.

This clonotype was sampled from a man in his thirties or forties in good health. The sequenced material came from blood.

Written as DNA, the CDR3 is TGTGCCAGCGGGCAGGGGGGGCGCGTGAACGAGCAGTACTTC. The encoded protein is CASGQGGRVNEQYF. This chain uses TRBV12-3 or TRBV12-4 with TRBJ2-7; the D gene could be TRBD1 or TRBD2 (7 bases each). V shed 8 bases and J shed 5 bases, with 19 bases lying between them. The CDR3 consists of 14 residues.